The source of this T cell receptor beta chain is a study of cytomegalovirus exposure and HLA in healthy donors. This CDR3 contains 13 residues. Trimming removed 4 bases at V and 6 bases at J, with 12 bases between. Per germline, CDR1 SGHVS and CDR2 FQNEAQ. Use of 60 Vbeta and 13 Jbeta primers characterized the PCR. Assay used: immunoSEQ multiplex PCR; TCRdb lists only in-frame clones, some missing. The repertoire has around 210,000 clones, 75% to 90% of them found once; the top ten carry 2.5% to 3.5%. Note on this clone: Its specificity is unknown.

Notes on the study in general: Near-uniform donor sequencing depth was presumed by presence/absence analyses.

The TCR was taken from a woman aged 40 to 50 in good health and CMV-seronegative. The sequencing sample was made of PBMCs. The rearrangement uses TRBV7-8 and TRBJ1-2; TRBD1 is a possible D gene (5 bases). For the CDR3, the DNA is TGTGCCAGCAGCTACGGGGGGGACCATGGCTACACCTTC. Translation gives CASSYGGDHGYTF.